The 29 T cell receptor beta chains below all came from one sample that was sequenced in a study of OX40 agonist ivuxolimab in advanced cancers. Libraries were prepared by immunoSEQ multiplex PCR; TCRdb keeps only in-frame clonotypes and omits some of them. In the table there are tens of thousands of clones, 88% of which are singletons. Sequencing used CD4+ or CD8+ T cells sorted from blood, obtained in a trial of the OX40 agonist ivuxolimab. All receptors derive from an adult with an advanced solid tumor such as melanoma, head and neck, liver or kidney cancer.

The chain links TRBV18 to TRBJ2-7; 9 nucleotides align to TRBD1. This CDR3 contains 17 residues. Germline V gives CDR1 KGHSH, CDR2 LQKENI. Trimming took 2 bases from V and 4 from J; bases not matched to a gene: 12. CDR3 DNA: TGTGCCAGCTCACCATCCGGACCGGGACAGGGAGGGTACGAGCAGTACTTC. Amino acids: CASSPSGPGQGGYEQYF.

V usage is TRBV6-5 and J usage is TRBJ1-1, with D hard to call. CDR1 is MNHEY, CDR2 SVGAGI, per germline. Trimming took 4 bases from V and 1 from J, leaving 1 base between them. This CDR3 has 11 amino acids. The CDR3 nucleotides are TGTGCCAGCAGTTCGAACACTGAAGCTTTCTTT. Translation: CASSSNTEAFF.

V is TRBV10-3 and J is TRBJ2-2; D remains unclear. The CDR3 runs 12 residues. V was trimmed by 6 bases and J by 5 bases, leaving 7 bases between them. Germline V gives CDR1 ENHRY, CDR2 SYGVKD. The CDR3, as DNA: TGTGCCATCAGGGGGTCTACCGGGGAGCTGTTTTTT. Residues: CAIRGSTGELFF.

This rearrangement joins TRBV27 to TRBJ1-1, with 9 positions matching TRBD1. Germline CDR1 and CDR2: MNHEY and SMNVEV (reference sequence). The CDR3 is made up of 14 amino acids. V shed 5 bases, J shed 5 bases, and the junction held 6 bases outside the gene matches. The CDR3 coding sequence is TGTGCCAGCAGTCTCCCGGGACAGGGTACTGAAGCTTTCTTT. Its translation is CASSLPGQGTEAFF.

The gene calls are TRBV7-9 and TRBJ2-3; possible D gene TRBD1, 5 bases. This CDR3 has 13 amino acids. V was shortened by 8 bases and J by 0 bases, with 9 bases between the two germline ends. The germline gives CDR1 SEHNR, CDR2 FQNEAQ (reference sequence). CDR3 residues: CASRQSSTDTQYF. The CDR3 DNA reads as TGTGCCAGCCGACAGTCTAGCACAGATACGCAGTATTTT.

The CDR3 reads CASSNGPTGAEKLFF. CDR3 sequence (DNA): TGTGCCAGCAGTAACGGCCCAACAGGGGCTGAAAAACTGTTTTTT. The gene calls are TRBV6-4 and TRBJ1-4; the match to TRBD1 covers 7 bases. V was clipped by 5 bases and J by 7 bases; unmatched bases: 10. The CDR3 extends over 15 amino acids. Germline-derived CDR1 and CDR2 are MRHNA and SNTAGT.

The J gene is TRBJ2-1, the V gene TRBV20-1, with D hard to call. The CDR3 has 11 residues. Trimming left V 2 bases short and J 7 bases short, with 6 bases between. Germline CDR1 and CDR2: DFQATT and SNEGSKA (reference sequence). CDR3 residues: CSARFSNEQFF. DNA of the CDR3: TGCAGTGCTAGATTTAGTAATGAGCAGTTCTTC.

This clone was seen only once. This sequence joins TRBV30 and TRBJ2-7, with D uncertain. CDR3 size: 11 residues. Per the germline V gene, CDR1 is GTSNPN and CDR2 is SVGIG (reference sequence). Trimming removed 0 bases at V and 3 bases at J, with 3 bases between. This chain's CDR3 is CAWSVGYEQYF. CDR3 bases: TGTGCCTGGAGTGTGGGCTACGAGCAGTACTTC.

The chain links TRBV6-6 to TRBJ1-5; D unresolved. CDR1 MNHNY and CDR2 SVGAGI come from the germline V gene (reference sequence). The V and J ends lost 5 bases and 5 bases respectively, with 10 bases between them. The CDR3 is 13 residues long. The DNA of the CDR3 is TGTGCCAGCAGTGAGCGGACTTATCAGCCCCAGCATTTT. Its protein is CASSERTYQPQHF.

The chain uses TRBV18 and TRBJ2-5; possibly TRBD1 for D (6 bases). From germline, CDR1 is KGHSH and CDR2 LQKENI. This CDR3 has 16 amino acids. V was trimmed by 2 bases and J by 5 bases, leaving 18 bases between them. The CDR3 sequence is CASSPWGTSPGETQYF. As DNA, the CDR3 is TGTGCCAGCTCACCATGGGGGACATCGCCGGGGGAGACCCAGTACTTC.

CDR3 sequence reads: CASSSPARQETQYF. The CDR3 DNA is TGTGCCAGCAGCTCCCCGGCTAGACAAGAGACCCAGTACTTC. The chain joins TRBV7-9 to TRBJ2-5; D is unresolved. The CDR3 has 14 amino acids. The V end lost 4 bases, the J end lost 2 bases, and 11 bases lay between the germline ends. Germline assignment: CDR1 SEHNR and CDR2 FQNEAQ (reference sequence).

CDR3 loop: CASSSMDSYQPQHF. In DNA form, the CDR3 reads TGTGCCAGCAGCTCGATGGACAGCTATCAGCCCCAGCATTTT. The chain couples TRBV7-9 to TRBJ1-5, with a tentative D call TRBD1 (6 bases). CDR1 is SEHNR, CDR2 FQNEAQ, per germline (reference sequence). CDR3 size: 14 residues. Trimming took off 4 bases at V and 5 bases at J, with 12 bases between the two ends.

This clone was observed once. The genes are TRBV9 and TRBJ1-2, with D maybe TRBD1 (5 bases). Trimming cost V 0 bases and J 5 bases, with 14 bases left between them. The CDR3 is made up of 15 amino acids. Germline CDR1 and CDR2: SGDLS and YYNGEE. As DNA, the CDR3 is TGTGCCAGCAGCGTAGACGAAGGGGTTGGGTATGGCTACACCTTC. Protein sequence: CASSVDEGVGYGYTF.

The V call is TRBV10-3, the J call TRBJ2-3, with 12 bases identical to TRBD2. The CDR3 runs to 15 residues. Trimming cost V 6 bases and J 5 bases; bases outside gene matches: 6. In germline, CDR1 is ENHRY, CDR2 SYGVKD. The CDR3 reads CAISRLAGDKDTQYF. The CDR3 DNA follows: TGTGCCATCAGCAGACTAGCGGGAGATAAAGATACGCAGTATTTT.

The genes are TRBV15 and TRBJ2-7, with D maybe TRBD2 (6 bases). Trimming stripped 1 base from V and 6 bases from J, with 16 bases between. The length of the CDR3 is 15 residues. CDR1 is LNHNV, CDR2 YYDKDF, per germline (reference sequence). The CDR3 is CATSRVGGRDAEQYF. In DNA form, the CDR3 reads TGTGCCACCAGCAGAGTCGGGGGAAGGGACGCCGAGCAGTACTTC.

This chain connects TRBV11-2 to TRBJ2-2; tentative D call: TRBD2 (7 bases). Trimming took 2 bases from V and 2 from J, leaving 12 bases between them. The germline CDR1 and CDR2 sequences are SGHAT and FQNNGV. CDR3 length: 16 residues. Here the CDR3 DNA reads TGTGCCAGCAGCTTAAATGGGGGGGCAAACACCGGGGAGCTGTTTTTT. Translation: CASSLNGGANTGELFF.

The gene calls are TRBV2 and TRBJ2-5; TRBD2 aligns across 12 bases. The CDR3 consists of 15 residues. Germline V CDR1 and CDR2: SNHLY, FYNNEI. V gave up 3 bases and J gave up 4 bases; unmatched junction bases: 3. The CDR3 loop is CASSDLAGGRETQYF. The CDR3 bases are TGTGCCAGCAGTGATCTAGCGGGGGGGAGAGAGACCCAGTACTTC.

This chain uses TRBV5-4 with TRBJ2-1; D might be TRBD2 (6 bases). The CDR3 loop spans 16 amino acids. V was pared by 0 bases and J by 4 bases, with 14 bases between. The V gene's germline CDR1 is SGHNT and CDR2 YYREEE (reference sequence). CDR3 DNA sequence: TGTGCCAGCAGCTTGGCGCCGGGACTCCTTTACAATGAGCAGTTCTTC. Its translation: CASSLAPGLLYNEQFF.

The chain is built from TRBV19 and TRBJ2-3, with 7 bases lining up with TRBD2. V shed 1 base, J shed 2 bases, and the junction held 3 bases outside the gene matches. Per germline, CDR1 LNHDA and CDR2 SQIVND (reference sequence). The length of the CDR3 is 15 residues. CDR3 protein: CASSIGSGATDTQYF. DNA for the CDR3: TGTGCCAGTAGTATAGGGAGCGGGGCCACAGATACGCAGTATTTT.

This clone occurred a few times. The chain carries TRBV6-5 and TRBJ2-1, with 7 bases matching TRBD1. Germline V gives CDR1 MNHEY, CDR2 SVGAGI. Trimming removed 0 bases from V and 1 base from J; junction bases left unmatched: 3. The CDR3 sequence is 16 residues long. CDR3 coding DNA: TGTGCCAGCAGTTACTCGAGGGGGCGATCCTACAATGAGCAGTTCTTC. It yields the protein CASSYSRGRSYNEQFF.

The gene calls are TRBV21-1 and TRBJ1-5. TRBV21-1 is reported as a pseudogene. The CDR3 has 9 residues. CDR3 protein: CASNPTGYF. The CDR3 nucleotides are TGTGCCAGCAACCCAACTGGGTATTTT.

The chain is built from TRBV29-1 and TRBJ1-2; TRBD1 matches 10 bases. This CDR3 has 13 residues. Trimming took 8 bases from V and 3 from J; bases not matched to a gene: 6. Looked up from germline, CDR1 is SQVTM and CDR2 is ANQGSEA. This chain's CDR3 is CSTRTGGDYGYTF. CDR3 DNA: TGCAGCACCCGGACAGGGGGTGACTATGGCTACACCTTC. The whole variable domain, remainder taken from reference TRBV29-1 and TRBJ1-2, is SAVISQKPSRDICQRGTSLTIQCQVDSQVTMMFWYRQQPGQSLTLIATANQGSEATYESGFVIDKFPISRPNLTFSTLTVSNMSPEDSSIYLCSTRTGGDYGYTFGSGTRLTVV.

The chain couples TRBV14 to TRBJ2-1, with D maybe TRBD1 (6 bases). This CDR3 is 14 amino acids long. Deletions cut 3 bases from V and 1 base from J, with 7 bases between. The germline gives CDR1 SGHDN, CDR2 FVKESK. This chain's CDR3 is CASSHRGSYNEQFF. In DNA, the CDR3 is TGTGCCAGCAGCCACAGGGGTTCCTACAATGAGCAGTTCTTC.

This chain joins TRBV9 and TRBJ2-1; 7 positions agree with TRBD1. Per germline, CDR1 SGDLS and CDR2 YYNGEE. The V segment lost 4 bases and the J segment 0 bases; nucleotides outside the gene matches: 16. This CDR3 has 19 amino acids. CDR3 DNA sequence: TGTGCCAGCAGCCCGAGGACAGGAGACCGATTAAGCTCCTACAATGAGCAGTTCTTC. The encoded protein is CASSPRTGDRLSSYNEQFF.

The chain carries TRBV6-4 and TRBJ2-3; D might be TRBD1 or TRBD2, each matching 6 bases. Trimming left V 2 bases short and J 1 base short, with 13 bases between. Germline CDR1 MRHNA, CDR2 SNTAGT. The CDR3 extends over 16 amino acids. In DNA form, the CDR3 reads TGTGCCAGCAGTGACGTGGGGGGCCGGGGCACAGATACGCAGTATTTT. The encoded protein is CASSDVGGRGTDTQYF.

V and J are TRBV6-6 and TRBJ1-1; maybe TRBD1 (5 bases). CDR1 is MNHNY, CDR2 SVGAGI, per germline (reference sequence). The CDR3 has 14 residues. Trimming shortened V by 1 base and J by 3 bases, and 9 bases separated the two germline ends. The chain's CDR3 is CASSYFFRDTEAFF. Here the CDR3 DNA reads TGTGCCAGCAGTTACTTTTTCAGGGACACTGAAGCTTTCTTT.

This rearrangement joins TRBV11-2 to TRBJ1-2; possibly TRBD1 for D (5 bases). Germline V gene sequence: CDR1 SGHAT, CDR2 FQNNGV. The ends were cut back, 2 bases at V and 7 bases at J, with 26 bases in the middle. The CDR3 contains 18 residues. CDR3 bases: TGTGCCAGCAGCTTACTCAGAGGACCGCGGGACTCCGGCTTTGGCTACACCTTC. Translated: CASSLLRGPRDSGFGYTF.

This clone was seen just once. The V gene is TRBV27, the J gene TRBJ2-7, with 9 bases lining up with TRBD2. In germline, CDR1 is MNHEY, CDR2 SMNVEV (reference sequence). The CDR3 is 17 residues long. Trimming at V came to 7 bases and at J to 0 bases, leaving 13 bases not matched to a gene. The CDR3 spells CASISGGRGPHSYEQYF. The CDR3 DNA reads TGTGCCAGCATTTCGGGCGGGAGGGGCCCCCACTCCTACGAGCAGTACTTC.

This sequence joins TRBV4-1 and TRBJ2-1; 11 bases are shared with TRBD2. J gave up 7 bases and V 0 bases, and 5 bases lay outside the gene matches. Germline V CDR1 and CDR2: MGHRA, YSYEKL. The CDR3 is made up of 16 amino acids. The DNA for the CDR3 is TGCGCCAGCAGCCAAGATCAGGTAGCGGGGGGGAATGAGCAGTTCTTC. Its protein is CASSQDQVAGGNEQFF.